This TCR beta chain was observed in a study of T cell repertoires in cytomegalovirus infection. Study-wide context: CMV epitopes used comprised recently identified HLA-C-restricted ones and well-studied HLA-B-restricted ones. CMV infection and matching HLA type were both indicated by public TCR beta signatures. Study observations and caveats: In two of eight donors, the top clonotype was HLA-C-restricted CMV-specific.

The length of the CDR3 is 14 residues. The V segment lost 5 bases and the J segment 2 bases; nucleotides outside the gene matches: 6. Germline CDR1 is MNHEY and CDR2 is SMNVEV (reference sequence). Each CDR3 protein is one row after TCRdb ran MiXCR on the reads. The sample lists around 430,000 distinct CDR3 sequences, about two fifths occurring once. This clonotype is a singleton in its sample. Its antigen remains unidentified. The chain is built from TRBV27 and TRBJ2-7; 7 bases align to TRBD1. This clonotype was obtained from a human donor in good health (CMV status not recorded). Some clones in this sample may be carry-over from other donors' samples. The sample was cultured PBMCs, taken from culture after CMV antigen stimulation. The CDR3 nucleotides read TGTGCCAGCAGTCCGACAGGGTTCCCCTACGAGCAGTACTTC. Protein product: CASSPTGFPYEQYF.